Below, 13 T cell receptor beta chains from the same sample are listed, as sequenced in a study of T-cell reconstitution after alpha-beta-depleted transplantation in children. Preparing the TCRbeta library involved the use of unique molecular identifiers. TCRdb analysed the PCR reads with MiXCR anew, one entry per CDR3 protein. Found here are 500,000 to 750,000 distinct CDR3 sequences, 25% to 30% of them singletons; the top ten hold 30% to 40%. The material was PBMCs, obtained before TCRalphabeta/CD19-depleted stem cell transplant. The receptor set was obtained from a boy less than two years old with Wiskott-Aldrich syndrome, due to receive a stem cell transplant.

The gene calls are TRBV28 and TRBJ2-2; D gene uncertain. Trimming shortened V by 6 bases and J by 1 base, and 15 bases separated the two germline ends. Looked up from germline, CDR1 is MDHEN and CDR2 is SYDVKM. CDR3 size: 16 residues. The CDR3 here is CASSSLWAGNTGELFF. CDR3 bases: TGTGCCAGCAGCTCTCTTTGGGCCGGGAACACCGGGGAGCTGTTTTTT.

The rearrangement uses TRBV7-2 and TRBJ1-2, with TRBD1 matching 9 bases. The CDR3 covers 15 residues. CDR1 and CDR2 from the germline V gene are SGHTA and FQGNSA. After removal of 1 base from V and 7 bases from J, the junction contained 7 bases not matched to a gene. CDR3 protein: CASSLVFGQGFGYTF. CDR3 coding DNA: TGTGCCAGCAGCTTAGTATTCGGACAGGGGTTTGGCTACACCTTC. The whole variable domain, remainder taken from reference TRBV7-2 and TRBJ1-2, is GAGVSQSPSNKVTEKGKDVELRCDPISGHTALYWYRQSLGQGLEFLIYFQGNSAPDKSGLPSDRFSAERTGGSVSTLTIQRTQQEDSAVYLCASSLVFGQGFGYTFGSGTRLTVV.

The DNA of the CDR3 is TGCAGTGCTAGTAGCGGGAGCCAAGAGACCCAGTACTTC. Encoded protein: CSASSGSQETQYF. The rearrangement links TRBV20-1 to TRBJ2-5, with 9 bases identical to TRBD2. The V segment lost 3 bases and the J segment 1 base; nucleotides outside the gene matches: 0. The CDR3 length is 13 residues. Per germline, CDR1 DFQATT and CDR2 SNEGSKA (reference sequence).

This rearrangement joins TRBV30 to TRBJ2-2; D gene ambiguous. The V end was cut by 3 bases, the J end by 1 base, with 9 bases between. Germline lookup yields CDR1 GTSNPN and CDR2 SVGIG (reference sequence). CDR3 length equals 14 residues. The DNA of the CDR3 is TGTGCCTGGAGGCCCCCAGGGAACACCGGGGAGCTGTTTTTT. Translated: CAWRPPGNTGELFF.

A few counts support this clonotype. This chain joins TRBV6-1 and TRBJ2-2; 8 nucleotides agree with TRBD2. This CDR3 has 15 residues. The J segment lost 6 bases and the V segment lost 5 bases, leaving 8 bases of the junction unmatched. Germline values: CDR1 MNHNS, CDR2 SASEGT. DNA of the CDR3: TGTGCCAGCAGTCGGTTCGCAGCGGGAGCCGGGGAGCTGTTTTTT. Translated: CASSRFAAGAGELFF.

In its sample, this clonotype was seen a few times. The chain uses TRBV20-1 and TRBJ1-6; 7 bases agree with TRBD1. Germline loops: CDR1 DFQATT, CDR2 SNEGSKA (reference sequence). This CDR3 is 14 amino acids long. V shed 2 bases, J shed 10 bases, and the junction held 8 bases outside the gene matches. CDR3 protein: CSARTDRVESPLHF. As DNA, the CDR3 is TGCAGTGCTAGAACCGACAGGGTGGAATCACCCCTCCACTTT.

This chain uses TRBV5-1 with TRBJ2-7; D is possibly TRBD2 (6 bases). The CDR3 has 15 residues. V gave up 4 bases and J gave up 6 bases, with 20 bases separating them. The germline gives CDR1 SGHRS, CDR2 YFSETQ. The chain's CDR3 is CASSGSRGRGSEQYF. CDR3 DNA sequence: TGCGCCAGCAGCGGGAGCCGAGGCCGGGGGTCCGAGCAGTACTTC.

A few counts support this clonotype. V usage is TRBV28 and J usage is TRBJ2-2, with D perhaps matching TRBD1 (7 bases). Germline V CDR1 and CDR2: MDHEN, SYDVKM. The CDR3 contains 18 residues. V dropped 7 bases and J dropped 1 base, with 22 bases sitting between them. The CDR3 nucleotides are TGTGCCAGCACCATCCCTCGGAGGGGGCGGGGGAACACCGGGGAGCTGTTTTTT. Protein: CASTIPRRGRGNTGELFF. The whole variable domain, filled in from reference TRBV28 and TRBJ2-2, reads DVKVTQSSRYLVKRTGEKVFLECVQDMDHENMFWYRQDPGLGLRLIYFSYDVKMKEKGDIPEGYSVSREKKERFSLILESASTNQTSMYLCASTIPRRGRGNTGELFFGEGSRLTVL.

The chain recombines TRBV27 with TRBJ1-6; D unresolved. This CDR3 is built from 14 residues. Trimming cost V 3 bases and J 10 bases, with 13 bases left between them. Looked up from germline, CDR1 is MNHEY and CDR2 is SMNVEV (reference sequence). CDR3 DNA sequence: TGTGCCAGCAGTTTGGGAGGGCTTGGGTCACCCCTCCACTTT. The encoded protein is CASSLGGLGSPLHF.

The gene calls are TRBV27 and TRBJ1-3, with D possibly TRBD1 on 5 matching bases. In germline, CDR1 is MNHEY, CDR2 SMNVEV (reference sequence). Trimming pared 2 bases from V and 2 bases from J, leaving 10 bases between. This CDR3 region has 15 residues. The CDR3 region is CASSLGAETGNTIYF. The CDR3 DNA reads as TGTGCCAGCAGTTTAGGGGCGGAAACTGGAAACACCATATATTTT.

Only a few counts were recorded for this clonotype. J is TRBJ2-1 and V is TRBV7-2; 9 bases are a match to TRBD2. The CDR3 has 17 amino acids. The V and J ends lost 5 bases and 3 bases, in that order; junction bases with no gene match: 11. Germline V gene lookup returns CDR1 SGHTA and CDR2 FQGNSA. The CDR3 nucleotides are TGTGCCAGCAGCCCATACCGCTCTAGCGGGAACTACAATGAGCAGTTCTTC. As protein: CASSPYRSSGNYNEQFF.

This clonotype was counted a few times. The CDR3 DNA is TGTGCCAGCAGCCAACTGGACGAGCAGTACTTC. Translation gives CASSQLDEQYF. The chain carries TRBV3-1 and TRBJ2-7; D is unclear. V lost 2 bases, J lost 5 bases, and 4 bases lay in between. CDR3 length: 11 residues. Germline-derived CDR1 and CDR2 are LGHDT and YNNKEL (reference sequence).

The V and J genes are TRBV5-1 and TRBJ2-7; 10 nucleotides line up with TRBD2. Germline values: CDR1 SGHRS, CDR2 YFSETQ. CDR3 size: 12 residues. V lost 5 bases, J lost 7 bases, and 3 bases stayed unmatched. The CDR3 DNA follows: TGCGCCAGCAGGGAGCGGGAGGGGGAGCAGTACTTC. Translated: CASREREGEQYF.